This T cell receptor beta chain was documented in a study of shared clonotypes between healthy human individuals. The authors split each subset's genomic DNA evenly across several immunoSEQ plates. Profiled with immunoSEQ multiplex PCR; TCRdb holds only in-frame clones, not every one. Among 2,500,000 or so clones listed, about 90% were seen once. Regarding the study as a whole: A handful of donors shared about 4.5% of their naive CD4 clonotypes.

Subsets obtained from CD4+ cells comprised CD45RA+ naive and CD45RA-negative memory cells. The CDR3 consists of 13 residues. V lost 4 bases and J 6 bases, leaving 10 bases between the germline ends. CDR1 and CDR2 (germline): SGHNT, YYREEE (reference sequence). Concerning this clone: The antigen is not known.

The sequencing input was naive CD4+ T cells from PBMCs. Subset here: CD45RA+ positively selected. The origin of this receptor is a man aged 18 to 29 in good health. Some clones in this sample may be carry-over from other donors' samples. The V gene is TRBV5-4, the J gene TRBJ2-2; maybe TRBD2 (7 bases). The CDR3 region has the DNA TGTGCCAGCAGCGGAGGGGGGGCCGGGGAGCTGTTTTTT. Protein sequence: CASSGGGAGELFF. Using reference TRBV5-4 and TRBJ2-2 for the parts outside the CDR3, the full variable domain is ETGVTQSPTHLIKTRGQQVTLRCSSQSGHNTVSWYQQALGQGPQFIFQYYREEENGRGNFPPRFSGLQFPNYSSELNVNALELDDSALYLCASSGGGAGELFFGEGSRLTVL.